Presented here are 26 T cell receptor beta chains from one specimen sequenced in a study of blood T cell repertoires in COVID-19. Libraries were prepared by immunoSEQ multiplex PCR; TCRdb keeps only in-frame clonotypes and omits some of them. The repertoire has 350,000 to 400,000 clones, approximately 84% of them found once; the top ten carry 2.5% to 3%. The specimen sequenced was PBMCs or T cells enriched from blood (not recorded which). All receptors come from a woman in her 30s who had recovered from COVID-19.

The V gene is TRBV19, the J gene TRBJ1-2; D gene unclear. Trimming shortened V by 7 bases and J by 4 bases, and 19 bases separated the two germline ends. Germline CDR1 and CDR2: LNHDA and SQIVND (reference sequence). The CDR3 covers 15 residues. The DNA for the CDR3 is TGTGCCAGTACGGTCGCGGAAACACAAAGCTATGGCTACACCTTC. Amino acid sequence: CASTVAETQSYGYTF.

The gene calls are TRBV6-5 and TRBJ2-1; D perhaps matches TRBD2 (5 bases). Germline V gene data show CDR1 as MNHEY and CDR2 as SVGAGI. V lost 2 bases and J lost 0, with 11 bases in between. This CDR3 contains 16 residues. Here the CDR3 DNA reads TGTGCCAGCAGTTACGACGGGGAAAGCTCCTACAATGAGCAGTTCTTC. Its translation: CASSYDGESSYNEQFF.

The chain recombines TRBV5-1 with TRBJ1-2; 8 positions match TRBD1. Germline values: CDR1 SGHRS, CDR2 YFSETQ. This CDR3 spans 14 amino acids. The trim removed 5 bases at V and 0 bases at J, leaving 3 bases unmatched. DNA of the CDR3: TGCGCCAGCAGACAGGGGGAATCTAACTATGGCTACACCTTC. As protein: CASRQGESNYGYTF.

V and J are TRBV7-9 and TRBJ2-3, with no clear D. V was clipped by 5 bases and J by 0 bases, with 6 bases between them. Looked up from germline, CDR1 is SEHNR and CDR2 is FQNEAQ (reference sequence). The CDR3 spans 13 residues. CDR3 nucleotides: TGTGCCAGCAGCCGAGAGAGCACAGATACGCAGTATTTT. It specifies CASSRESTDTQYF. Filled out from reference TRBV7-9 and TRBJ2-3, the complete variable domain reads DTGVSQNPRHKITKRGQNVTFRCDPISEHNRLYWYRQTLGQGPEFLTYFQNEAQLEKSRLLSDRFSAERPKGSFSTLEIQRTEQGDSAMYLCASSRESTDTQYFGPGTRLTVL.

V and J are TRBV10-2 and TRBJ2-3; D possibly corresponds to TRBD2 (6 bases). The CDR3 has 16 residues. CDR1 is WSHSY and CDR2 is SAAADI in the germline V gene. V was pared by 7 bases and J by 6 bases, with 23 bases between. The CDR3 region has the DNA TGCGCCAGCAAAAACCCCCTTTTTTGGAGCGGGGATACGCAGTATTTT. It encodes CASKNPLFWSGDTQYF.

The J gene is TRBJ2-3, the V gene TRBV5-1, with a weak D call TRBD2 (6 bases). V shed 7 bases and J shed 0 bases, with 21 bases lying between them. The CDR3 loop spans 17 amino acids. Germline assignment: CDR1 SGHRS and CDR2 YFSETQ. CDR3 amino acids: CASSRTDGRGSTDTQYF. CDR3 nucleotide sequence: TGCGCCAGCTCCCGGACGGACGGGCGGGGTAGCACAGATACGCAGTATTTT.

V and J are TRBV27 and TRBJ2-3; 9 bases fit TRBD2. Looked up from germline, CDR1 is MNHEY and CDR2 is SMNVEV (reference sequence). V lost 3 bases to trimming and J lost 0 bases; unmatched junction nucleotides: 4. The CDR3 runs to 16 residues. CDR3 sequence (DNA): TGTGCCAGCAGTTTGGCGGGAGGGCCTAGCACAGATACGCAGTATTTT. Translated, it gives CASSLAGGPSTDTQYF.

The V and J genes are TRBV5-1 and TRBJ1-1; D unclear. In germline, CDR1 is SGHRS, CDR2 YFSETQ. This CDR3 is 13 amino acids long. Trimming took off 3 bases at V and 4 bases at J, with 10 bases between the two ends. CDR3 sequence reads: CASSSRVSTEAFF. DNA of the CDR3: TGCGCCAGCAGCTCTCGGGTTAGCACTGAAGCTTTCTTT. The complete variable domain, with remaining parts taken from reference TRBV5-1 and TRBJ1-1, reads KAGVTQTPRYLIKTRGQQVTLSCSPISGHRSVSWYQQTPGQGLQFLFEYFSETQRNKGNFPGRFSGRQFSNSRSEMNVSTLELGDSALYLCASSSRVSTEAFFGQGTRLTVV.

This clone was seen once. This sequence joins TRBV3-1 (or the pseudogene TRBV3-2) and TRBJ1-2; 10 bases agree with TRBD1. Germline CDR1 is LGHDT and CDR2 is YNNKEL (reference sequence). This CDR3 has 14 amino acids. V gave up 3 bases and J gave up 6 bases; unmatched junction bases: 4. The CDR3 DNA follows: TGTGCCAGCAGCCACGGACAGGGGGTAAATGGCTACACCTTC. Amino acids: CASSHGQGVNGYTF.

DNA for the CDR3: TGTGCCATCAGCGGGGCGGGGGGACTCACCGGGGAGCTGTTTTTT. It codes for CAISGAGGLTGELFF. This chain connects TRBV10-3 to TRBJ2-2; 8 bases are shared with TRBD2. The V and J ends lost 6 bases and 4 bases, in that order; junction bases with no gene match: 7. The germline CDR1 and CDR2 sequences are ENHRY and SYGVKD. This CDR3 spans 15 amino acids.

This chain uses TRBV2 with TRBJ2-1; 7 bases align to TRBD2. In germline, CDR1 is SNHLY, CDR2 FYNNEI. This CDR3 comprises 13 residues. J lost 8 bases, V lost 6 bases, and 7 bases had no gene match. The CDR3 is CASRAGLRYEQFF. In nucleotides, the CDR3 is TGTGCCAGCAGAGCGGGACTTCGGTATGAGCAGTTCTTC.

To note about this clone: At one end, the junction sequence differs from germline, possibly due to a read error. In DNA form, the CDR3 reads TGTGCCAGCAGTTTGGACAGAAGTTACTATGGCTACACCTTC. This gives the protein CASSLDRSYYGYTF. J is TRBJ1-2 and V is TRBV5-6; D may be TRBD1 (6 bases). In germline, CDR1 is SGHDT, CDR2 YYEEEE. The CDR3 extends over 14 amino acids.

The chain recombines TRBV7-2 with TRBJ2-2; 12 bases line up with TRBD2. The CDR3 runs to 15 residues. Germline CDR1 is SGHTA and CDR2 is FQGNSA. Losses at the gene ends were 5 bases for V and 6 bases for J; bases not matched to a gene: 4. The CDR3 coding sequence is TGTGCCAGCAGCCCTAGCGGGAGGGCCTCCGGGGAGCTGTTTTTT. It codes for CASSPSGRASGELFF. The whole variable domain, remainder taken from reference TRBV7-2 and TRBJ2-2, is GAGVSQSPSNKVTEKGKDVELRCDPISGHTALYWYRQSLGQGLEFLIYFQGNSAPDKSGLPSDRFSAERTGGSVSTLTIQRTQQEDSAVYLCASSPSGRASGELFFGEGSRLTVL.

V usage is TRBV7-6 and J usage is TRBJ2-1; tentatively, D is TRBD2 (6 bases). Trimming took off 4 bases at V and 2 bases at J, with 18 bases between the two ends. This CDR3 contains 17 residues. The V gene's germline CDR1 is SGHVS and CDR2 FNYEAQ. The CDR3 DNA is TGTGCCAGCAGCTCTATACCGGGGACTGGTGCCTACAATGAGCAGTTCTTC. Its protein is CASSSIPGTGAYNEQFF.

This chain uses TRBV29-1 with TRBJ1-1; unclear D gene. The CDR3 is 13 residues long. With 0 bases removed from V and 1 base from J, the gap between germline ends came to 6 bases. Germline-derived CDR1 and CDR2 are SQVTM and ANQGSEA. The CDR3 coding sequence is TGCAGCGTTGAAGACACCAGGAACACTGAAGCTTTCTTT. Translated, it gives CSVEDTRNTEAFF.

The chain recombines TRBV27 with TRBJ1-1, with D possibly being TRBD1 (6 bases). The CDR3 loop spans 14 amino acids. V shed 2 bases and J shed 2 bases, with 9 bases lying between them. Germline V gives CDR1 MNHEY, CDR2 SMNVEV (reference sequence). This chain's CDR3 is CASSLKGGNTEAFF. DNA for the CDR3: TGTGCCAGCAGTTTAAAAGGGGGTAACACTGAAGCTTTCTTT.

This chain links TRBV4-2 with TRBJ2-1; D may be TRBD2 (7 bases). Germline V lookup: CDR1 LGHNA, CDR2 YNFKEQ. CDR3 length: 17 amino acids. The V gene lost 0 bases and the J gene lost 5 bases, with 17 bases spanning the gap. The CDR3 DNA sequence: TGTGCCAGCAGCCAAGAAACCCCCCCGGGGGGCCACAATGAGCAGTTCTTC. Amino acid sequence: CASSQETPPGGHNEQFF.

This chain links TRBV4-2 with TRBJ1-5; D possibly corresponds to TRBD1 (6 bases). The CDR3 loop spans 17 amino acids. Germline CDR1 and CDR2: LGHNA and YNFKEQ. The V and J ends lost 4 bases and 5 bases respectively, with 21 bases between them. In nucleotides, the CDR3 is TGTGCCAGCAGCCCTGGGACATCCTCCTCGAAGGATCAGCCCCAGCATTTT. Protein product: CASSPGTSSSKDQPQHF.

The chain employs TRBV7-9 and TRBJ1-1, with D tentatively TRBD1 (5 bases). This CDR3 is 13 amino acids long. V lost 5 bases to trimming and J lost 1 base, with 8 bases between them. CDR1 and CDR2 from the germline V gene are SEHNR and FQNEAQ (reference sequence). This chain's CDR3 is CASSPRGNTEAFF. The CDR3 nucleotides read TGTGCCAGCAGCCCTAGGGGGAACACTGAAGCTTTCTTT.

This chain links TRBV7-9 with TRBJ1-1; D gene ambiguous. Trimming stripped 0 bases from V and 1 base from J, with 12 bases between. Germline-derived CDR1 and CDR2 are SEHNR and FQNEAQ (reference sequence). This CDR3 is built from 16 residues. This CDR3 is CASSLAPRGGNTEAFF. The CDR3 DNA follows: TGTGCCAGCAGCTTAGCTCCGAGAGGCGGGAACACTGAAGCTTTCTTT.

This chain uses TRBV24-1 with TRBJ2-1; 9 bases agree with TRBD2. J gave up 2 bases and V 8 bases, and 12 bases lay outside the gene matches. CDR1 is KGHDR, CDR2 SFDVKD, per germline. The length of the CDR3 is 17 residues. DNA of the CDR3: TGTGCCACCATAAACAGGGTAGCGGGAGTTGCCTACAATGAGCAGTTCTTC. This sequence encodes CATINRVAGVAYNEQFF.

The chain couples TRBV29-1 to TRBJ2-7; D is perhaps TRBD1 (5 bases). CDR1 SQVTM and CDR2 ANQGSEA come from the germline V gene. This CDR3 comprises 12 residues. V dropped 7 bases and J dropped 4 bases, with 14 bases sitting between them. Here the CDR3 DNA reads TGCAGCGCCGCTAAAACAGGATACGAGCAGTACTTC. It specifies CSAAKTGYEQYF.

The chain has TRBV7-9 and TRBJ2-1, with 9 nucleotides matching TRBD2. V was clipped by 6 bases and J by 5 bases; unmatched bases: 8. The germline gives CDR1 SEHNR, CDR2 FQNEAQ (reference sequence). CDR3 length equals 15 residues. CDR3 protein: CASRGASGKNNEQFF. For the CDR3, the DNA is TGTGCCAGCAGGGGGGCTAGCGGGAAGAACAATGAGCAGTTCTTC.

This chain joins TRBV3-1 (or the pseudogene TRBV3-2) and TRBJ2-7; no reliable D call. The CDR3 loop spans 18 amino acids. The V gene lost 1 base and the J gene lost 1 base, with 20 bases spanning the gap. Germline lookup yields CDR1 LGHDT and CDR2 YNNKEL (reference sequence). CDR3 nucleotide sequence: TGTGCCAGCAGCCAAGGAAGTTTCGGGTATCAGATTTCCTACGAGCAGTACTTC. It translates to CASSQGSFGYQISYEQYF.

V is TRBV4-1 and J is TRBJ2-2, with 8 bases matching TRBD2. J gave up 5 bases and V 1 base, and 3 bases lay outside the gene matches. Germline CDR1 is MGHRA and CDR2 is YSYEKL. CDR3 length: 15 amino acids. The CDR3 nucleotides read TGCGCCAGCAGCCAAGTTCCGGGAGGGACCGGGGAGCTGTTTTTT. It specifies CASSQVPGGTGELFF.

The chain carries TRBV28 and TRBJ1-1; unclear D gene. The CDR3 has 16 residues. Trimming removed 3 bases from V and 1 base from J, with 15 bases in between. The germline gives CDR1 MDHEN, CDR2 SYDVKM. CDR3 bases: TGTGCCAGCAGTTTCGACGGGAGATGGGGGAACACTGAAGCTTTCTTT. Translated: CASSFDGRWGNTEAFF.